These 32 T cell receptor beta chains were sequenced from one sample in a study of CD8 T cells in ankylosing spondylitis listed by TCRdb under 2017. Receptors were amplified or captured by 5' RACE. The listed sequencing device is Illumina HiSeq 2500. The public sequencing data were trimmed at Q25 with fastp and processed into clonotypes with MiXCR by TCRdb, which kept only in-frame beta chains. Rows matching on CDR3 protein sequence are summarized as one entry with the most common DNA and genes. This sample gives roughly 140,000 distinct CDR3 sequences in total; approximately 48% of them show up just once. The ten largest clonotypes hold 13% to 15% of the sample. The sequencing sample was made of synovial fluid, either unsorted or a sorted T cell fraction (not recorded which). The receptor source for this set is a male donor with ankylosing spondylitis.

The J gene is TRBJ1-1, the V gene TRBV12-3 or TRBV12-4; D perhaps matches TRBD1 (5 bases). V lost 6 bases to trimming and J lost 3 bases, with 17 bases between them. CDR3 size: 15 residues. The CDR3: CASRLTVGGYTEAFF. CDR3 nucleotides: TGTGCCAGCAGACTGACAGTCGGGGGATACACTGAAGCTTTCTTT.

The J gene is TRBJ2-7, the V gene TRBV4-1, with D possibly TRBD1 on 6 matching bases. V dropped 1 base and J dropped 2 bases, with 27 bases sitting between them. Germline values: CDR1 MGHRA, CDR2 YSYEKL. This CDR3 spans 20 amino acids. CDR3 sequence (DNA): TGCGCCAGCAGCCAAGTCCCGCCAGGGGCGATGGCGGTTGGGGCCTACGAGCAGTACTTC. This encodes CASSQVPPGAMAVGAYEQYF.

The chain joins TRBV15 to TRBJ1-1; TRBD1 might be the D (6 bases). The germline gives CDR1 LNHNV, CDR2 YYDKDF (reference sequence). There are 18 residues in the CDR3. V was cut by 0 bases and J by 3 bases, with 20 bases left in between. The CDR3 loop reads CATSRDWVGGSYYTEAFF. DNA for the CDR3: TGTGCCACCAGCAGAGATTGGGTAGGGGGATCTTATTACACTGAAGCTTTCTTT.

This chain joins TRBV13 and TRBJ1-1; D gene ambiguous. The CDR3 spans 14 residues. Deletions cut 2 bases from V and 0 bases from J, with 7 bases between. Germline V gives CDR1 PRHDT, CDR2 FYEKMQ (reference sequence). CDR3: CASSLKLMNTEAFF. CDR3 DNA: TGTGCCAGCAGCTTAAAACTAATGAACACTGAAGCTTTCTTT.

This chain links TRBV6-5 with TRBJ2-7; TRBD2 might be the D (5 bases). The V end lost 4 bases, the J end lost 3 bases, and 7 bases lay between the germline ends. From germline, CDR1 is MNHEY and CDR2 SVGAGI. This CDR3 comprises 12 residues. The CDR3 protein is CASSSTNYEQYF. The CDR3 coding sequence is TGTGCCAGCAGTTCGACTAACTACGAGCAGTACTTC.

The genes are TRBV20-1 and TRBJ2-7, with TRBD2 identical over 8 bases. The ends lost 5 bases at V and 3 bases at J; junction bases unmatched: 15. Germline V gene sequence: CDR1 DFQATT, CDR2 SNEGSKA (reference sequence). The CDR3 spans 16 residues. For the CDR3, the DNA is TGCAGTGCTCCCCAGCCCCTGGGGACTAGAGTCTACGAGCAGTACTTC. Translation: CSAPQPLGTRVYEQYF.

CDR3 region: CASSQGAGPTYEQYF. In nucleotides, the CDR3 is TGTGCCAGCAGCCAAGGTGCAGGGCCTACCTACGAGCAGTACTTC. The chain couples TRBV3-1 to TRBJ2-7, with D tentatively TRBD1 (5 bases). V lost 1 base, J lost 2 bases, and 12 bases lay in between. CDR3 length equals 15 residues. The germline V gene encodes CDR1 LGHDT and CDR2 YNNKEL (reference sequence).

This chain uses TRBV28 with TRBJ1-5; 8 bases are shared with TRBD1. From germline, CDR1 is MDHEN and CDR2 SYDVKM. The CDR3 is 16 residues long. V lost 5 bases, J lost 2 bases, and 8 bases stayed unmatched. CDR3 sequence (DNA): TGTGCCAGCAGTCCCTACGACAGGGGTGGCAATCAGCCCCAGCATTTT. This encodes CASSPYDRGGNQPQHF.

In this sample, this clonotype turned up many times. The chain uses TRBV5-1 and TRBJ1-1; D is perhaps TRBD1 (6 bases). V lost 0 bases and J 10 bases, leaving 13 bases between the germline ends. Per the germline V gene, CDR1 is SGHRS and CDR2 is YFSETQ. CDR3 length equals 13 residues. The CDR3 sequence: CASSLVSGAGAFF. CDR3 bases: TGCGCCAGCAGCTTGGTATCGGGGGCGGGAGCTTTCTTT.

This chain uses TRBV28 with TRBJ1-2; tentative D call: TRBD1 (5 bases). This CDR3 comprises 11 residues. Germline CDR1 reads MDHEN; CDR2 reads SYDVKM. With 6 bases removed from V and 5 bases from J, the gap between germline ends came to 7 bases. The CDR3 DNA reads TGTGCCAGCAGATGGGGGTATGGCTACACCTTC. Protein sequence: CASRWGYGYTF.

This clonotype was detected a few times. The J gene is TRBJ1-2, the V gene TRBV4-1; a possible D gene is TRBD1 (6 bases). The CDR3 loop spans 17 amino acids. The V and J ends lost 3 bases and 6 bases respectively, with 23 bases between them. Germline CDR1 reads MGHRA; CDR2 reads YSYEKL. CDR3 sequence (DNA): TGCGCCAGCAGCCAGAGATGCGGGGGGCGCCTATGGAATGGCTACACCTTC. This translates into CASSQRCGGRLWNGYTF.

The chain links TRBV5-6 to TRBJ1-1; D is unresolved. The CDR3 sequence is 14 residues long. V was pared by 4 bases and J by 4 bases, with 14 bases between. Germline V CDR1 and CDR2: SGHDT, YYEEEE. The CDR3 loop reads CASSLSGVGTEAFF. CDR3 DNA: TGTGCCAGCAGCCTTTCTGGTGTGGGCACTGAAGCTTTCTTT.

The rearrangement uses TRBV7-2 and TRBJ1-1, with a tentative D call TRBD1 (5 bases). V lost 5 bases and J lost 4, with 20 bases in between. This CDR3 has 16 residues. Germline values: CDR1 SGHTA, CDR2 FQGNSA. DNA of the CDR3: TGTGCCAGCAGCCAAAGTCCGGCAGGGATACGCACTGAAGCTTTCTTT. Protein product: CASSQSPAGIRTEAFF.

The rearrangement uses TRBV20-1 and TRBJ2-1; 7 nucleotides align to TRBD2. The CDR3 consists of 13 residues. Germline assignment: CDR1 DFQATT and CDR2 SNEGSKA (reference sequence). CDR3 DNA sequence: TGCATGACGCTAGCGGCCAACTACAATGAGCAGTTCTTC. Encoded protein: CMTLAANYNEQFF.

This clonotype was counted a few times. V is TRBV15 and J is TRBJ2-3, with 12 bases matching TRBD2. V lost 1 base, J lost 4 bases, and 9 bases stayed unmatched. The germline gives CDR1 LNHNV, CDR2 YYDKDF (reference sequence). The CDR3 has 18 residues. CDR3 amino acids: CATSRVLAGGRGADTQYF. CDR3 nucleotides: TGTGCCACCAGCAGAGTACTAGCGGGAGGTCGAGGCGCAGATACGCAGTATTTT.

This clonotype was counted ten times or more. The gene calls are TRBV7-9 and TRBJ1-1; 7 nucleotides agree with TRBD1. This CDR3 has 14 amino acids. J lost 2 bases, V lost 10 bases, and 10 bases had no gene match. CDR1 and CDR2 from the germline V gene are SEHNR and FQNEAQ (reference sequence). CDR3 DNA sequence: TGTGCCACCCCTTCGTCAGGGGGTAACACTGAAGCTTTCTTT. Translation: CATPSSGGNTEAFF.

As DNA, the CDR3 is TGCAGTGCTAGTGGGTGGGAGAGCTCCTACAATGAGCAGTTCTTC. This sequence encodes CSASGWESSYNEQFF. This sequence joins TRBV20-1 and TRBJ2-1; tentatively, D is TRBD2 (5 bases). Germline V gene lookup returns CDR1 DFQATT and CDR2 SNEGSKA (reference sequence). This CDR3 comprises 15 residues. V gave up 3 bases and J gave up 0 bases, with 12 bases separating them.

At least ten counts were recorded for this clonotype. The rearrangement joins TRBV3-1 to TRBJ1-6; D might be TRBD1 (5 bases). The CDR3 totals 15 residues. V was pared by 4 bases and J by 8 bases, with 15 bases between. Germline values: CDR1 LGHDT, CDR2 YNNKEL (reference sequence). CDR3 sequence: CASSPRQGFDSPLHF. The CDR3 bases are TGTGCCAGCAGCCCCCGGCAGGGTTTCGATTCACCCCTCCACTTT.

The chain is built from TRBV5-1 and TRBJ2-3, with TRBD1 matching 7 bases. This CDR3 region has 15 residues. Germline CDR1 is SGHRS and CDR2 is YFSETQ. V shed 1 base and J 1 base; nucleotides not matched to a gene: 3. CDR3 in amino acids: CASSLLGQGTDTQYF. DNA of the CDR3: TGCGCCAGCAGCTTGTTAGGACAGGGCACAGATACGCAGTATTTT.

This chain connects TRBV6-1 to TRBJ1-6; unclear D gene. The length of the CDR3 is 16 residues. V dropped 3 bases and J dropped 0 bases, with 9 bases sitting between them. The germline V gene has CDR1 MNHNS and CDR2 SASEGT. CDR3 nucleotide sequence: TGTGCCAGCAGTGAGGTGTGGAGCTCCTATAATTCACCCCTCCACTTT. Its translation is CASSEVWSSYNSPLHF.

The genes are TRBV12-3 or TRBV12-4 and TRBJ2-5; 7 bases map to TRBD2. V lost 3 bases and J lost 5; bases outside the gene matches: 6. There are 14 residues in the CDR3. The CDR3 sequence is CASSFVGGSETQYF. CDR3 DNA: TGTGCCAGCAGTTTTGTAGGCGGGAGTGAGACCCAGTACTTC.

J is TRBJ1-5 and V is TRBV7-3; perhaps TRBD1 as D (6 bases). The CDR3 consists of 15 residues. Looked up from germline, CDR1 is SGHTA and CDR2 is FQGTGA. Trimming stripped 3 bases from V and 6 bases from J, with 15 bases between. The CDR3 region is CASSLGWGDIQPQHF. The CDR3 DNA sequence: TGTGCCAGCAGCTTGGGGTGGGGGGACATTCAGCCCCAGCATTTT.

The J gene is TRBJ2-2, the V gene TRBV3-1, with D perhaps TRBD1 (6 bases). The V gene's germline CDR1 is LGHDT and CDR2 YNNKEL (reference sequence). Trimming shortened V by 5 bases and J by 6 bases, and 19 bases separated the two germline ends. The CDR3 runs 16 residues. DNA of the CDR3: TGTGCCAGCAGCTCTCAGGTGGGGGCCCCCCCCGGGGAGCTGTTTTTT. Protein product: CASSSQVGAPPGELFF.

The gene calls are TRBV7-2 and TRBJ2-7; no clear D. Per the germline V gene, CDR1 is SGHTA and CDR2 is FQGNSA. The V end was cut by 7 bases, the J end by 3 bases, with 19 bases between. The CDR3 spans 15 residues. The CDR3 coding sequence is TGTGCCAGCACCACCTTGGGTCTTACCCACTACGAGCAGTACTTC. Its protein is CASTTLGLTHYEQYF.

The rearrangement links TRBV12-3 or TRBV12-4 to TRBJ2-4; D is possibly TRBD2 (5 bases). CDR3 length: 13 amino acids. V lost 3 bases and J 7 bases, leaving 10 bases between the germline ends. This CDR3 reads CASSLGSLNIQYF. In DNA, the CDR3 is TGTGCCAGCAGTTTGGGGAGTTTGAACATTCAGTACTTC.

The CDR3 region has the DNA TGTGCCAGCAGCTTAACCTTCGGGACAAAAGCATACGAGCAGTACTTC. It translates to CASSLTFGTKAYEQYF. J is TRBJ2-7 and V is TRBV27, with a possible D match to TRBD1 (6 bases). The germline V gene has CDR1 MNHEY and CDR2 SMNVEV (reference sequence). The V gene lost 6 bases and the J gene lost 4 bases, with 22 bases spanning the gap. The CDR3 contains 16 residues.

The chain combines TRBV28 with TRBJ2-2; 7 bases map to TRBD2. V was clipped by 4 bases and J by 4 bases; unmatched bases: 12. The CDR3 length is 17 residues. Germline CDR1 reads MDHEN; CDR2 reads SYDVKM. CDR3 protein: CASSSPDGLAVTGELFF. As DNA, the CDR3 is TGTGCCAGCAGTTCCCCCGACGGGCTAGCGGTCACCGGGGAGCTGTTTTTT.

The gene calls are TRBV29-1 and TRBJ1-1, with D maybe TRBD1 (6 bases). The germline CDR1 and CDR2 sequences are SQVTM and ANQGSEA. V lost 2 bases and J lost 0, with 13 bases in between. This CDR3 is built from 15 residues. The CDR3 protein is CSVELPDRMNTEAFF. DNA for the CDR3: TGCAGCGTTGAACTCCCCGACAGGATGAACACTGAAGCTTTCTTT. The full variable domain, its missing parts supplied by reference TRBV29-1 and TRBJ1-1, is SAVISQKPSRDICQRGTSLTIQCQVDSQVTMMFWYRQQPGQSLTLIATANQGSEATYESGFVIDKFPISRPNLTFSTLTVSNMSPEDSSIYLCSVELPDRMNTEAFFGQGTRLTVV.

The chain couples TRBV11-2 to TRBJ2-1; D is possibly TRBD2 (6 bases). Germline CDR1 reads SGHAT; CDR2 reads FQNNGV. Trimming shortened V by 4 bases and J by 5 bases, and 21 bases separated the two germline ends. CDR3 length: 17 amino acids. In nucleotides, the CDR3 is TGTGCCAGCAGCTCCCGCCCCGGGTCGGGGACTCACAATGAGCAGTTCTTC. It yields the protein CASSSRPGSGTHNEQFF.

On this clonotype itself: The final CDR3 position lacks the conserved phenylalanine or tryptophan, pointing to a likely read error. V is TRBV12-3 or TRBV12-4 and J is TRBJ2-5, with D possibly being TRBD2 (5 bases). This CDR3 is 12 amino acids long. Trimming took 6 bases from V and 2 from J, leaving 7 bases between them. The CDR3 sequence is CASSAGQETQYL. DNA of the CDR3: TGTGCCAGCAGCGCGGGTCAAGAGACCCAGTACCTC.

This clonotype was seen repeatedly, ten times or more. V gene TRBV6-4 combines with J gene TRBJ2-3; TRBD2 aligns across 10 bases. The V and J ends lost 3 bases and 2 bases, in that order; junction bases with no gene match: 2. This CDR3 region has 15 residues. Per the germline V gene, CDR1 is MRHNA and CDR2 is SNTAGT. As DNA, the CDR3 is TGTGCCAGCAGTGAAAGCGGGGGGGCCACAGATACGCAGTATTTT. Protein sequence: CASSESGGATDTQYF.

The genes are TRBV7-6 and TRBJ1-6, with D tentatively TRBD1 (6 bases). V was cut by 5 bases and J by 10 bases, with 21 bases left in between. The CDR3 spans 16 residues. CDR1 and CDR2 from the germline V gene are SGHVS and FNYEAQ. The CDR3 protein is CASSPRGVYALSPLHF. The CDR3 nucleotides read TGTGCCAGCAGCCCGAGGGGGGTGTATGCTCTATCACCCCTCCACTTT. The full variable domain, its missing parts supplied by reference TRBV7-6 and TRBJ1-6, is GAGVSQSPRYKVTKRGQDVALRCDPISGHVSLYWYRQALGQGPEFLTYFNYEAQQDKSGLPNDRFSAERPEGSISTLTIQRTEQRDSAMYRCASSPRGVYALSPLHFGNGTRLTVT.